One and the same sample provided the 12 T cell receptor beta chains below, sequenced in a study of T-cell memory formation after mild COVID-19. TCRdb reprocessed the 5' RACE reads via MiXCR and lists one record per CDR3 protein. The sample lists tens of thousands of distinct CDR3 sequences, 7.3% occurring once. Sample: PBMCs or a T cell subset sorted from them (not recorded which). These receptor sequences come from a man aged 18 to 35 who had mild COVID-19 (a few samples of this study predate the infection). Cell type and time point are not known.

This chain links TRBV6-2 or TRBV6-3 with TRBJ2-5; D is uncertain. Germline assignment: CDR1 MNHEY and CDR2 SVGEGT. The CDR3 sequence is 15 residues long. Trimming stripped 4 bases from V and 1 base from J, with 13 bases between. This CDR3 is CASSFYRAGQETQYF. In nucleotides, the CDR3 is TGTGCCAGCAGTTTTTATCGGGCAGGCCAAGAGACCCAGTACTTC.

This clonotype came up a few times. This chain uses TRBV5-1 with TRBJ2-3, with D maybe TRBD2 (5 bases). Germline V gene lookup returns CDR1 SGHRS and CDR2 YFSETQ. This CDR3 is 14 amino acids long. V was clipped by 0 bases and J by 6 bases, with 11 bases between them. The CDR3 nucleotides are TGCGCCAGCAGCTTGGGGGAGTGGGTGGATACGCAGTATTTT. Protein sequence: CASSLGEWVDTQYF.

This clonotype was seen a few times. This chain uses TRBV4-2 with TRBJ2-5, with 10 bases lining up with TRBD2. Germline V gene data show CDR1 as LGHNA and CDR2 as YNFKEQ. The length of the CDR3 is 16 residues. Trimming cost V 1 base and J 4 bases; bases outside gene matches: 6. CDR3 region: CASSQGSGGNGETQYF. CDR3 sequence (DNA): TGTGCCAGCAGCCAAGGTAGCGGGGGGAATGGAGAGACCCAGTACTTC.

This clonotype is medium-sized by share. This chain uses TRBV11-2 with TRBJ2-5; D uncertain. The germline gives CDR1 SGHAT, CDR2 FQNNGV. This CDR3 contains 14 residues. Trimming took 1 base from V and 7 from J, leaving 13 bases between them. The CDR3 reads CASSLGRQIGTQYF. In nucleotides, the CDR3 is TGTGCCAGCAGCTTAGGAAGGCAGATCGGGACCCAGTACTTC.

This clonotype was seen repeatedly, ten times or more. The genes are TRBV5-1 and TRBJ2-1, with 8 positions matching TRBD1. This CDR3 contains 16 residues. V trimming: 4 bases; J trimming: 1 base; junction bases outside the gene matches: 7. Germline values: CDR1 SGHRS, CDR2 YFSETQ. The CDR3 loop is CASSEGQEVSYNEQFF. CDR3 sequence (DNA): TGCGCCAGCAGCGAGGGACAGGAGGTTTCCTACAATGAGCAGTTCTTC.

This chain joins TRBV5-5 and TRBJ1-5; D not certain. This CDR3 is 13 amino acids long. The V gene's germline CDR1 is SGHKS and CDR2 YYEKEE (reference sequence). Trimming took off 0 bases at V and 4 bases at J, with 5 bases between the two ends. The CDR3: CASSLAPNQPQHF. CDR3 bases: TGTGCCAGCAGCTTGGCGCCGAATCAGCCCCAGCATTTT.

The genes are TRBV5-1 and TRBJ2-3; D ambiguous. CDR1 and CDR2 (germline): SGHRS, YFSETQ. Trimming shortened V by 2 bases and J by 3 bases, and 7 bases separated the two germline ends. The CDR3 loop spans 13 amino acids. CDR3 in amino acids: CASSFILTDTQYF. CDR3 in DNA: TGCGCCAGCAGCTTTATTTTGACAGATACGCAGTATTTT. The entire variable domain, with the rest obtained from reference TRBV5-1 and TRBJ2-3, is as follows: KAGVTQTPRYLIKTRGQQVTLSCSPISGHRSVSWYQQTPGQGLQFLFEYFSETQRNKGNFPGRFSGRQFSNSRSEMNVSTLELGDSALYLCASSFILTDTQYFGPGTRLTVL.

This clonotype was seen a handful of times. The chain carries TRBV11-2 and TRBJ1-5; 8 bases line up with TRBD1. With V trimmed by 4 bases and J by 3 bases, 5 bases remained unmatched. The germline V gene encodes CDR1 SGHAT and CDR2 FQNNGV. CDR3 size: 15 residues. CDR3: CASSYGTGYNQPQHF. The CDR3 bases are TGTGCCAGCAGCTACGGGACAGGATACAATCAGCCCCAGCATTTT.

This clonotype was recorded many times. The V gene is TRBV5-1, the J gene TRBJ2-1; D remains unclear. Trimming removed 6 bases at V and 0 bases at J, with 7 bases between. This CDR3 has 13 amino acids. Germline V lookup: CDR1 SGHRS, CDR2 YFSETQ. The CDR3 protein is CASTADSYNEQFF. CDR3 coding DNA: TGCGCCAGCACTGCGGACTCCTACAATGAGCAGTTCTTC. Combining the CDR3 with reference TRBV5-1 and TRBJ2-1 gives the whole variable domain KAGVTQTPRYLIKTRGQQVTLSCSPISGHRSVSWYQQTPGQGLQFLFEYFSETQRNKGNFPGRFSGRQFSNSRSEMNVSTLELGDSALYLCASTADSYNEQFFGPGTRLTVL.

This clonotype was counted ten times or more. The chain links TRBV7-2 to TRBJ1-6; D gene uncertain. Between the trimmed V and J ends, which lost 2 bases and 6 bases, there was a span of 11 bases. The CDR3 spans 15 residues. CDR1 is SGHTA and CDR2 is FQGNSA in the germline V gene. CDR3 sequence reads: CASSLMSGINSPLHF. The DNA of the CDR3 is TGTGCCAGCAGCTTAATGTCGGGGATTAATTCACCCCTCCACTTT. Full variable domain (remainder filled in from reference TRBV7-2 and TRBJ1-6): GAGVSQSPSNKVTEKGKDVELRCDPISGHTALYWYRQSLGQGLEFLIYFQGNSAPDKSGLPSDRFSAERTGGSVSTLTIQRTQQEDSAVYLCASSLMSGINSPLHFGNGTRLTVT.

This rearrangement joins TRBV7-9 to TRBJ1-5, with 9 bases that match TRBD1. Trimming removed 5 bases from V and 3 bases from J; junction bases left unmatched: 5. This CDR3 is 15 amino acids long. In germline, CDR1 is SEHNR, CDR2 FQNEAQ (reference sequence). The CDR3 DNA is TGTGCCAGCAGCGCCGGGACAGGGTACAATCAGCCCCAGCATTTT. Residues: CASSAGTGYNQPQHF.

Ten or more counts support this clonotype. The V and J genes are TRBV7-2 and TRBJ2-5; tentatively, D is TRBD1 (6 bases). Deletions cut 8 bases from V and 5 bases from J, with 9 bases between. The CDR3 covers 11 residues. Per the germline V gene, CDR1 is SGHTA and CDR2 is FQGNSA. CDR3 sequence reads: CASLRGETQYF. CDR3 in DNA: TGTGCCAGCCTGAGGGGGGAGACCCAGTACTTC.